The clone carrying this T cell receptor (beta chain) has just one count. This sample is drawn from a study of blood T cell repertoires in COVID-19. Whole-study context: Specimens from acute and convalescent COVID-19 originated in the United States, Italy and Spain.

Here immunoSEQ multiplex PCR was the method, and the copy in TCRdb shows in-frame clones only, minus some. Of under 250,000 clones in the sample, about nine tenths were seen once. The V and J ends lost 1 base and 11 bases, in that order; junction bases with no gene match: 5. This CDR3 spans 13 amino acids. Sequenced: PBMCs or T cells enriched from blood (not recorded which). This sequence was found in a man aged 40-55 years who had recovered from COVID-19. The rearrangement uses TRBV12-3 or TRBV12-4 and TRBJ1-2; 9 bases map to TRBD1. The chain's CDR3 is CASSLGGQGYYTF. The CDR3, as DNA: TGTGCCAGCAGTTTAGGAGGACAGGGGTATTACACCTTC.